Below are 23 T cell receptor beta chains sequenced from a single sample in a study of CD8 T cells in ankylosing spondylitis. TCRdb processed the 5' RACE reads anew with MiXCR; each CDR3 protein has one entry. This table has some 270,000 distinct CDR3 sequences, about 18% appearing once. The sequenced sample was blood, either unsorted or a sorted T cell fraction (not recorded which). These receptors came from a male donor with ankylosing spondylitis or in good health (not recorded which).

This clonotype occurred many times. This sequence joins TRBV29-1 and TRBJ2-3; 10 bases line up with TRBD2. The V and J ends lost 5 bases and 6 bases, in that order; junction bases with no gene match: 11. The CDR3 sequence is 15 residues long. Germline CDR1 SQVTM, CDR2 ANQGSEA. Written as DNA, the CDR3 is TGCAGCGTTAAATTTTCTAGCGGGAGAGGGGATACGCAGTATTTT. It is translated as CSVKFSSGRGDTQYF.

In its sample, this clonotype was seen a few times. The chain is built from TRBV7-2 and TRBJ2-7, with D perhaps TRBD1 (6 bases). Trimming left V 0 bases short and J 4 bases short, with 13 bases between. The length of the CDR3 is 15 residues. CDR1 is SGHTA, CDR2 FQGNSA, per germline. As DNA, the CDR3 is TGTGCCAGCAGCTTAGCTCGGACAGTTTCTTACGAGCAGTACTTC. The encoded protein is CASSLARTVSYEQYF.

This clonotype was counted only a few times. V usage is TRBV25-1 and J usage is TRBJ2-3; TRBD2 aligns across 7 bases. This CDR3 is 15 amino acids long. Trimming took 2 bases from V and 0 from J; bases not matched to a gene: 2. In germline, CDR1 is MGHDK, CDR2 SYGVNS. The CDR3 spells CASSEVGGSTDTQYF. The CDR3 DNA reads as TGTGCCAGCAGTGAAGTCGGGGGGAGCACAGATACGCAGTATTTT.

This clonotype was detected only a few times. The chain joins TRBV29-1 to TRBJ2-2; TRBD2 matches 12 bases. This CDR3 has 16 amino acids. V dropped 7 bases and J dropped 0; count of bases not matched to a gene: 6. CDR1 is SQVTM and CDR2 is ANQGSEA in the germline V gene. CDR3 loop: CSGLGLAGANTGELFF. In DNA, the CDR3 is TGCAGCGGCTTGGGACTAGCGGGCGCGAACACCGGGGAGCTGTTTTTT.

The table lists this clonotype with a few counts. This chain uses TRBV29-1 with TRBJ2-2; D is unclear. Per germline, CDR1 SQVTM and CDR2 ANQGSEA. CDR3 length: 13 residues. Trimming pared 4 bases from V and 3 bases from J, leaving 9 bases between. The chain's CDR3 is CSVALLDTGELFF. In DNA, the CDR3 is TGCAGCGTTGCCTTGCTGGACACCGGGGAGCTGTTTTTT.

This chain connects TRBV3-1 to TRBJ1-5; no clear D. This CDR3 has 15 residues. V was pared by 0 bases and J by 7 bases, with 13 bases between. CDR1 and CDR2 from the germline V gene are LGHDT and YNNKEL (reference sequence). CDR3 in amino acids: CASSQDRMQAQPQHF. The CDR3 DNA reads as TGTGCCAGCAGCCAAGATCGGATGCAGGCCCAGCCCCAGCATTTT.

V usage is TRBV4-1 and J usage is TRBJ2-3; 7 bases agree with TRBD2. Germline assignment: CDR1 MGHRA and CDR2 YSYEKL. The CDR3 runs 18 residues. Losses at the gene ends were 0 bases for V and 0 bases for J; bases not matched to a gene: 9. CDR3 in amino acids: CASSQENRLAPSTDTQYF. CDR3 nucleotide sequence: TGCGCCAGCAGCCAAGAAAACCGACTAGCCCCTAGCACAGATACGCAGTATTTT.

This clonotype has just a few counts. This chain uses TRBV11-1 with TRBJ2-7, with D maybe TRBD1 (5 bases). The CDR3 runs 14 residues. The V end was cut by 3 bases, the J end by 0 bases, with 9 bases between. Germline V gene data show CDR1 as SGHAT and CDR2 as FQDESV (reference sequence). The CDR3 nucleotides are TGTGCCAGCAGCTTGGGGCGGTTCTCCTACGAGCAGTACTTC. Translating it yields CASSLGRFSYEQYF.

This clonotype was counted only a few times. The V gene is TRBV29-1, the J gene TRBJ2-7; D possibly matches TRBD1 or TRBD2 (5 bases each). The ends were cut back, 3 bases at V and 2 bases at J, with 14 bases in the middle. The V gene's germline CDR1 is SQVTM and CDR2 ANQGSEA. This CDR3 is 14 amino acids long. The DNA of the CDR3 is TGCAGCGTTGAGGATACCGGGACGACCTACGAGCAGTACTTC. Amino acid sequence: CSVEDTGTTYEQYF.

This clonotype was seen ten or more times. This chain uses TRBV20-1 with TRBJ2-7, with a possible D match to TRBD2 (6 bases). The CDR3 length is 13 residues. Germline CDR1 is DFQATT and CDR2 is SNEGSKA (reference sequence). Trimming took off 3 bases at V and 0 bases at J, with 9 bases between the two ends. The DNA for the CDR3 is TGCAGTGCTAGCGGGAGATTCTCCTACGAGCAGTACTTC. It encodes CSASGRFSYEQYF.

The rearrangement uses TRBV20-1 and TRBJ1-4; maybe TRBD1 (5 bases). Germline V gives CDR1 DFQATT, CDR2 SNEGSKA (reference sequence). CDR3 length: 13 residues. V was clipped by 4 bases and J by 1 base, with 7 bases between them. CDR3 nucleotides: TGCAGTGCTATGACAGAAACTAATGAAAAACTGTTTTTT. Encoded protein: CSAMTETNEKLFF.

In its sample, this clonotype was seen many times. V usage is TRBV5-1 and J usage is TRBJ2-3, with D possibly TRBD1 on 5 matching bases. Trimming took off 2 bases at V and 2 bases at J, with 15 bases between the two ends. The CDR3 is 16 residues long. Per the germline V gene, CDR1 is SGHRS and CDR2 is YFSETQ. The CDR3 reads CASSLGALPDTDTQYF. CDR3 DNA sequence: TGCGCCAGCAGCTTAGGGGCCCTGCCAGACACAGATACGCAGTATTTT.

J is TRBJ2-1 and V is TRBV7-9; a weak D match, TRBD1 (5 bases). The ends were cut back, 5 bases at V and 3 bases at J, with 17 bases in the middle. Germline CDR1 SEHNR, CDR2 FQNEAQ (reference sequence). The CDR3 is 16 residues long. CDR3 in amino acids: CASSPGLGDNYNEQFF. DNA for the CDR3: TGTGCCAGCAGCCCAGGGTTGGGTGATAACTACAATGAGCAGTTCTTC. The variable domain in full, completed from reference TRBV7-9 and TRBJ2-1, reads DTGVSQNPRHKITKRGQNVTFRCDPISEHNRLYWYRQTLGQGPEFLTYFQNEAQLEKSRLLSDRFSAERPKGSFSTLEIQRTEQGDSAMYLCASSPGLGDNYNEQFFGPGTRLTVL.

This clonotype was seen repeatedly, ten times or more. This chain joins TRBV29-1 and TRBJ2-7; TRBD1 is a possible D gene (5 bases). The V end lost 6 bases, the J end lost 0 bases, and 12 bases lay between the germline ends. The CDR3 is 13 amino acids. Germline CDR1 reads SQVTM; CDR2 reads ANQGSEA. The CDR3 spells CSVETGDSYEQYF. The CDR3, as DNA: TGCAGCGTAGAAACAGGAGACTCCTACGAGCAGTACTTC.

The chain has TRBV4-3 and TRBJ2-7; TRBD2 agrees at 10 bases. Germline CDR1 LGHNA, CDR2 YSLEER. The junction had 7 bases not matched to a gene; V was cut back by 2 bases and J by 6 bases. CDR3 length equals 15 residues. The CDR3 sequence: CASSQLAGDGFEQYF. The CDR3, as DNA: TGCGCCAGCAGCCAACTAGCGGGAGACGGATTCGAGCAGTACTTC.

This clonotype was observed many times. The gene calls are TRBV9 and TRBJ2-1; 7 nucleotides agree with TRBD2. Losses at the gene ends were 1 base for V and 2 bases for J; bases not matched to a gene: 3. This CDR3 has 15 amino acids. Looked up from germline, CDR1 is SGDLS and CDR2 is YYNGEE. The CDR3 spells CASSVSGTAYNEQFF. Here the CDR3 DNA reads TGTGCCAGCAGCGTAAGCGGGACCGCCTACAATGAGCAGTTCTTC.

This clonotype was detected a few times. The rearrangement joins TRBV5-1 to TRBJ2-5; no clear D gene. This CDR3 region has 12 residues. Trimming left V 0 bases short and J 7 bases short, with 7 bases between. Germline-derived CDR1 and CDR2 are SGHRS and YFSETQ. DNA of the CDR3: TGCGCCAGCAGCTTGGAAGCCGGGACCCAGTACTTC. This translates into CASSLEAGTQYF.

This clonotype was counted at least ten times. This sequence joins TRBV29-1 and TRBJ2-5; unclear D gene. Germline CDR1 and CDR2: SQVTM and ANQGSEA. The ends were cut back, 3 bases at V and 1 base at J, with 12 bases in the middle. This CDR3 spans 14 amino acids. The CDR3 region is CSVDFPSTQETQYF. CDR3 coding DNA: TGCAGCGTTGACTTCCCGTCAACCCAAGAGACCCAGTACTTC.

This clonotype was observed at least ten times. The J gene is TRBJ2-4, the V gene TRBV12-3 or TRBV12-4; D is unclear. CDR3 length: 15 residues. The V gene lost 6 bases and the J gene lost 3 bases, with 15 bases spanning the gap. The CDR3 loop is CASSTAALGKNIQYF. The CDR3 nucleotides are TGTGCCAGCAGCACGGCGGCCCTAGGCAAAAACATTCAGTACTTC.

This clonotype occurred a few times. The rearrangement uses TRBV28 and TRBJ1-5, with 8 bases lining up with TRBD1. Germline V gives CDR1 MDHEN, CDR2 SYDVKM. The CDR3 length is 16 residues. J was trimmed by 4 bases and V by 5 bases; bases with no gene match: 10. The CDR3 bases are TGTGCCAGCAGTCCGTTTACAGGGGGAAGGAATCAGCCCCAGCATTTT. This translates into CASSPFTGGRNQPQHF.

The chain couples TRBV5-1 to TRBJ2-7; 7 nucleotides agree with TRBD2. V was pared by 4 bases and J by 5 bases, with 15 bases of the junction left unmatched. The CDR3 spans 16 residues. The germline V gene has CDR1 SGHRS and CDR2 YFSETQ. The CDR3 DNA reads TGCGCCAGCAGCCGGGGCGGCGGGAGAGTGACGGACGAGCAGTACTTC. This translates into CASSRGGGRVTDEQYF.

CDR3 coding DNA: TGCAGTGCTGATAACACCGGGGAGCTGTTTTTT. Protein: CSADNTGELFF. The chain joins TRBV20-1 to TRBJ2-2; D unresolved. Trimming took off 5 bases at V and 2 bases at J, with 3 bases between the two ends. The CDR3 totals 11 residues. Germline loops: CDR1 DFQATT, CDR2 SNEGSKA (reference sequence).

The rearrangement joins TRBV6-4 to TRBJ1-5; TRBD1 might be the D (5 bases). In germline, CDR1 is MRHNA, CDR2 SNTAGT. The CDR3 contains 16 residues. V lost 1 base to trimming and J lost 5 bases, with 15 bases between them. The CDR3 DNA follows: TGTGCCAGCAGTGACTTGGCGGCAGGGAGGTATCAGCCCCAGCATTTT. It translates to CASSDLAAGRYQPQHF.